Sequencing of this T cell receptor (beta chain) was carried out in a study of T cells in Graves' hyperthyroidism and ophthalmopathy. Study-wide results and caveats: A model of 13 V-J pairs discriminated ophthalmopathy from stable hyperthyroidism. Expanded thyroid clonotypes (above 0.001) were mostly also found in blood.

Each person with ophthalmopathy scored at least 3 on the Clinical Activity Score, reached NOSPECS grade 4 or higher, and had been ill under 3 months. RNA transcripts yielded amplified TCR beta CDR3 regions. Primed by the HTBI set, a first-round RT-PCR was run on the TCR CDR3. Each CDR3 protein is one row after TCRdb ran MiXCR on the multiplex PCR reads. Seen here are 550,000 to 700,000 distinct CDR3 sequences, roughly 15% observed once, and the top ten hold about 4.5%. Many counts were recorded for this clonotype. Its antigen is undetermined. Sequences were obtained from blood. The receptor comes from a woman aged 35 to 49 with Graves' ophthalmopathy.

The CDR3 DNA sequence: TGTGCCAGCATCCGGGCAGGCCTCTATGGCTACACCTTC. This encodes CASIRAGLYGYTF. The V and J genes are TRBV6-5 and TRBJ1-2; unclear D gene. Trimming removed 7 bases from V and 4 bases from J, with 13 bases in between. In germline, CDR1 is MNHEY, CDR2 SVGAGI. The CDR3 sequence is 13 residues long.